One T cell receptor (beta chain) is described in this entry. Its cognate antigen is unknown. Libraries were prepared by immunoSEQ multiplex PCR; TCRdb keeps only in-frame clonotypes and omits some of them. The sample has 25,000 to 35,000 clones; about four fifths are singletons. The entry originates in a study of T cells in narcolepsy. General study findings and limits: Autoreactive clonotypes reportedly recurred in blood of same and different patients, not controls. HCRT-specific and TRIB2-specific autoreactive clonotypes appeared among same-patient CSF and blood CD4+ clonotypes.

CDR3 length: 13 amino acids. The germline gives CDR1 MDHEN, CDR2 SYDVKM. Trimming shortened V by 5 bases and J by 4 bases, and 11 bases separated the two germline ends. The material sequenced was CD45RA- memory CD4+ T cells from PBMCs. This receptor was identified in a human donor with narcolepsy. The V call is TRBV28, the J call TRBJ1-2; weak D call: TRBD1 (5 bases). The CDR3 DNA reads as TGTGCCAGCAGTCCCCCGGGACTCTATGGCTACACCTTC. Its protein is CASSPPGLYGYTF.